This T cell receptor beta chain was observed in a study of cytomegalovirus exposure and HLA in healthy donors. Study outcomes and limitations: With high specificity and sensitivity, the classifier reportedly diagnosed cytomegalovirus status.

Comment on this clone: As yet, its antigen is unknown.

13 Jbeta primers and 60 Vbeta primers were used for the PCR. Per the original data handling: Later, an analysis found roughly 80 million unique TCR beta chains, and about 10 million of these were shared. Some clones are missing from TCRdb's copy, which holds only in-frame ones; the method was immunoSEQ multiplex PCR. V and J calls and clone size are given by that table; D and trimming were obtained from the DNA. The sample has some 200,000 clones; around 89% are singletons. Looked up from germline, CDR1 is SGHTA and CDR2 is FQGTGA. V gave up 3 bases and J gave up 0 bases, with 7 bases separating them. This CDR3 contains 14 residues.

The chain uses TRBV7-3 and TRBJ2-3; the D gene is possibly TRBD2 (6 bases). The receptor was isolated from a woman in her late teens or twenties in good health and CMV-seronegative. The sequencing input was PBMCs. CDR3 sequence reads: CASSFGGSTDTQYF. In nucleotides, the CDR3 is TGTGCCAGCAGCTTCGGAGGGAGCACAGATACGCAGTATTTT. The whole variable domain, filled in from reference TRBV7-3 and TRBJ2-3, reads GAGVSQTPSNKVTEKGKYVELRCDPISGHTALYWYRQSLGQGPEFLIYFQGTGAADDSGLPNDRFFAVRPEGSVSTLKIQRTERGDSAVYLCASSFGGSTDTQYFGPGTRLTVL.